The TCR beta chain under discussion was sequenced for a study of cytomegalovirus exposure and HLA in healthy donors. Whole-study context: Some 85 million unique TCRs from HLA-typed donors were held in an early data release.

With 60 Vbeta and 13 Jbeta primers, the PCR was carried out. Sequencing used immunoSEQ multiplex PCR; TCRdb keeps in-frame clones, though not all of them. The table records over 55,000 clones, around 89% of them present only once. V lost 0 bases, J lost 0 bases, and 5 bases lay in between. This CDR3 has 13 residues. CDR1 is SQVTM, CDR2 ANQGSEA, per germline. This chain joins TRBV29-1 and TRBJ1-1; D remains unclear. The clonotype was recovered from a woman aged 25 to 39 in good health and CMV-seropositive. The source material was PBMCs. The CDR3: CSVEDRMNTEAFF. The CDR3 nucleotides are TGCAGCGTTGAAGACAGGATGAACACTGAAGCTTTCTTT.